The rows below give T cell receptor beta chains drawn from one sample of a study of blood T cell repertoires in COVID-19. Libraries were prepared by immunoSEQ multiplex PCR; TCRdb keeps only in-frame clonotypes and omits some of them. The sample lists about 67,000 clones, about 89% occurring once. The sequencing sample was made of peripheral blood. All receptors come from a man aged 45 to 65 with active COVID-19. CDR3s include the opening cysteine and the closing phenylalanine or tryptophan. Each record gives: V gene, clone size, D gene, J gene, CDR3 length, CDR3 protein, CDR3 DNA. D genes are given only for firm matches. For some rows the clone size is stated as once, few or many, or as a class when expanded; others skip it.

v_call: TRBV27; clone_size: NA; d_call: NA; j_call: TRBJ2-1; cdr3_length: 17; cdr3_aa: CASSFHGQSDSYNEQFF; cdr3_nt: TGTGCCAGCAGTTTCCACGGACAGTCCGACTCCTACAATGAGCAGTTCTTC
v_call: TRBV19; clone_size: NA; d_call: NA; j_call: TRBJ1-2; cdr3_length: 15; cdr3_aa: CASINGGGRNYGYTF; cdr3_nt: TGTGCCAGTATCAACGGAGGAGGACGCAACTATGGCTACACCTTC
v_call: TRBV3-1/TRBV3-2; clone_size: NA; d_call: NA; j_call: TRBJ1-1; cdr3_length: 15; cdr3_aa: CASSQARALSTEAFF; cdr3_nt: TGTGCCAGCAGCCAAGCGCGCGCCCTGAGCACTGAAGCTTTCTTT
v_call: TRBV19; clone_size: NA; d_call: TRBD1; j_call: TRBJ1-6; cdr3_length: 14; cdr3_aa: CASSQQGSSSPLHF; cdr3_nt: TGTGCCAGTAGCCAACAGGGGTCGAGTTCACCCCTCCACTTT
v_call: TRBV10-3; clone_size: once; d_call: TRBD1; j_call: TRBJ1-2; cdr3_length: 15; cdr3_aa: CAIRGTLDRGYGYTF; cdr3_nt: TGTGCCATCAGAGGAACTTTGGACAGGGGCTATGGCTACACCTTC
v_call: TRBV18; clone_size: NA; d_call: NA; j_call: TRBJ1-1; cdr3_length: 12; cdr3_aa: CASSPRLEEAFF; cdr3_nt: TGTGCCAGCTCACCTCGCCTGGAGGAAGCTTTCTTT
v_call: TRBV6-5; clone_size: NA; d_call: NA; j_call: TRBJ1-2; cdr3_length: 16; cdr3_aa: CASSYSAGVIDYGYTF; cdr3_nt: TGTGCCAGCAGTTACTCAGCAGGGGTAATAGACTATGGCTACACCTTC
v_call: TRBV6-5; clone_size: NA; d_call: NA; j_call: TRBJ2-3; cdr3_length: 12; cdr3_aa: CASSYGPDTQYF; cdr3_nt: TGTGCCAGCAGCTATGGGCCAGATACGCAGTATTTT
v_call: TRBV5-1; clone_size: few; d_call: NA; j_call: TRBJ1-2; cdr3_length: 14; cdr3_aa: CASSLGDTNYGYTF; cdr3_nt: TGCGCCAGCAGCTTGGGGGACACTAACTATGGCTACACCTTC
v_call: TRBV5-4; clone_size: once; d_call: NA; j_call: TRBJ2-5; cdr3_length: 14; cdr3_aa: CASSLNNRQETQYF; cdr3_nt: TGTGCCAGCAGCTTGAATAACAGACAAGAGACCCAGTACTTC
v_call: TRBV18; clone_size: few; d_call: NA; j_call: TRBJ1-3; cdr3_length: 15; cdr3_aa: CASSFSGDSGNTIYF; cdr3_nt: TGTGCCAGCTCGTTCTCAGGGGACTCTGGAAACACCATATATTTT
v_call: TRBV9; clone_size: NA; d_call: NA; j_call: TRBJ1-3; cdr3_length: 15; cdr3_aa: CASSEGRSSGNTIYF; cdr3_nt: TGTGCCAGCAGCGAGGGGCGATCCTCTGGAAACACCATATATTTT
v_call: TRBV14; clone_size: NA; d_call: NA; j_call: TRBJ2-1; cdr3_length: 15; cdr3_aa: CASSRGPDPGNEQFF; cdr3_nt: TGTGCCAGCAGCCGAGGCCCAGACCCAGGGAATGAGCAGTTCTTC
v_call: TRBV27; clone_size: few; d_call: NA; j_call: TRBJ1-1; cdr3_length: 17; cdr3_aa: CASSPQKVTGLNTEAFF; cdr3_nt: TGTGCCAGCAGTCCCCAGAAAGTTACAGGGTTGAACACTGAAGCTTTCTTT
v_call: TRBV19; clone_size: NA; d_call: TRBD1; j_call: TRBJ2-6; cdr3_length: 15; cdr3_aa: CASRDSASGANVLTF; cdr3_nt: TGTGCCAGCAGGGACAGCGCCTCTGGGGCCAACGTCCTGACTTTC
v_call: TRBV4-1; clone_size: NA; d_call: TRBD2; j_call: TRBJ2-1; cdr3_length: 19; cdr3_aa: CASSQDPSGILSSYNEQFF; cdr3_nt: TGCGCCAGCAGCCAAGATCCTAGCGGGATCCTGAGCTCCTACAATGAGCAGTTCTTC
v_call: TRBV28; clone_size: NA; d_call: TRBD1; j_call: TRBJ1-2; cdr3_length: 14; cdr3_aa: CASRGQGERYGYTF; cdr3_nt: TGTGCCAGCAGAGGACAGGGGGAGAGGTATGGCTACACCTTC
v_call: TRBV7-2; clone_size: NA; d_call: TRBD1; j_call: TRBJ1-6; cdr3_length: 15; cdr3_aa: CASSGNRGNNSPLHF; cdr3_nt: TGTGCCAGCAGCGGTAACAGGGGAAATAATTCACCCCTCCACTTT
v_call: TRBV6-4; clone_size: NA; d_call: NA; j_call: TRBJ2-3; cdr3_length: 14; cdr3_aa: CASSEAGNTDTQYF; cdr3_nt: TGTGCCAGCAGTGAAGCGGGTAACACAGATACGCAGTATTTT
v_call: TRBV5-1; clone_size: NA; d_call: NA; j_call: TRBJ1-2; cdr3_length: 15; cdr3_aa: CASSQQGPEGGGYTF; cdr3_nt: TGCGCCAGCAGCCAGCAGGGCCCAGAAGGTGGTGGCTACACCTTC
v_call: TRBV7-2; clone_size: NA; d_call: NA; j_call: TRBJ1-5; cdr3_length: 16; cdr3_aa: CASSDSTASFNQPQHF; cdr3_nt: TGTGCCAGCAGCGACTCGACAGCGTCCTTCAATCAGCCCCAGCATTTT
v_call: TRBV7-7; clone_size: NA; d_call: NA; j_call: TRBJ2-7; cdr3_length: 13; cdr3_aa: CASSLQAGYEQYF; cdr3_nt: TGTGCTAGCAGCTTACAGGCCGGCTACGAGCAGTACTTC
v_call: TRBV7-9; clone_size: NA; d_call: NA; j_call: TRBJ1-1; cdr3_length: 15; cdr3_aa: CASSLLTKRGSEAFF; cdr3_nt: TGTGCCAGCAGCTTACTGACCAAGCGGGGTTCTGAAGCTTTCTTT
v_call: TRBV10-3; clone_size: few; d_call: NA; j_call: TRBJ1-2; cdr3_length: 13; cdr3_aa: CAISPDINYGYTF; cdr3_nt: TGTGCCATCAGTCCGGACATTAACTATGGCTACACCTTC
v_call: TRBV20-1; clone_size: NA; d_call: NA; j_call: TRBJ2-3; cdr3_length: 15; cdr3_aa: CSASGLRGGGDTQYF; cdr3_nt: TGCAGTGCTAGTGGGTTGAGGGGGGGTGGAGATACGCAGTATTTT
v_call: TRBV19; clone_size: NA; d_call: NA; j_call: TRBJ1-5; cdr3_length: 16; cdr3_aa: CASSMGGFVRNQPQHF; cdr3_nt: TGTGCCAGTAGTATGGGGGGGTTTGTACGCAATCAGCCCCAGCATTTT